Below are 18 T cell receptor beta chains sequenced from a single sample in a study of CD8 T cells in ankylosing spondylitis. In TCRdb, the 5' RACE reads were re-called with MiXCR into one record per CDR3 protein. Found here are just under 350,000 distinct CDR3 sequences, approximately 15% of them singletons; the top ten hold around 0.99%. Material: blood, either unsorted or a sorted T cell fraction (not recorded which). These receptors came from a male donor with ankylosing spondylitis or in good health (not recorded which).

This clonotype was seen at least ten times. The CDR3 DNA is TGTGCCAGCAGTTCCCGGGACAGGGGCGAGCAGTACTTC. It encodes CASSSRDRGEQYF. The chain couples TRBV12-3 or TRBV12-4 to TRBJ2-7, with TRBD1 identical over 10 bases. The CDR3 has 13 amino acids. Trimming at V came to 4 bases and at J to 6 bases, leaving 3 bases not matched to a gene.

The CDR3 bases are TGCGCCAGCAGCCAAGAAGGGCGGGGGGCCTTGGATACGCAGTATTTT. As protein: CASSQEGRGALDTQYF. The chain couples TRBV4-1 to TRBJ2-3; TRBD2 matches 8 bases. V trimming: 0 bases; J trimming: 6 bases; junction bases outside the gene matches: 8. The CDR3 is made up of 16 amino acids. Germline CDR1 reads MGHRA; CDR2 reads YSYEKL.

The V and J genes are TRBV7-9 and TRBJ2-3, with D uncertain. The length of the CDR3 is 15 residues. V shed 4 bases and J shed 1 base, with 12 bases lying between them. The germline V gene encodes CDR1 SEHNR and CDR2 FQNEAQ (reference sequence). The CDR3 DNA sequence: TGTGCCAGCAGCTCCCTAGAAGGCGGCACAGATACGCAGTATTTT. This codes for CASSSLEGGTDTQYF.

This clonotype appeared a few times. The gene calls are TRBV5-1 and TRBJ2-2, with D uncertain. V lost 0 bases and J 5 bases, leaving 8 bases between the germline ends. CDR3 length: 14 residues. Germline V gene lookup returns CDR1 SGHRS and CDR2 YFSETQ. The CDR3 DNA reads TGCGCCAGCAGCTTGGCCCAGACGACCGGGGAGCTGTTTTTT. Protein product: CASSLAQTTGELFF.

The chain employs TRBV29-1 and TRBJ2-5, with D possibly matching TRBD2 (7 bases). The germline gives CDR1 SQVTM, CDR2 ANQGSEA. This CDR3 has 14 amino acids. CDR3: CTTGGGRRGETQYF. The CDR3 region has the DNA TGCACCACTGGAGGCGGGAGAAGGGGGGAGACCCAGTACTTC.

The gene calls are TRBV25-1 and TRBJ2-2; D unresolved. Trimming left V 2 bases short and J 9 bases short, with 7 bases between. CDR1 and CDR2 from the germline V gene are MGHDK and SYGVNS. This CDR3 is 12 amino acids long. In nucleotides, the CDR3 is TGTGCCAGCAGTGAAGTCAGCCGGGAGCTGTTTTTT. Translating gives CASSEVSRELFF.

This clonotype was seen more than once but under ten times. The chain couples TRBV5-8 to TRBJ2-7; 7 bases agree with TRBD2. The trim removed 6 bases at V and 3 bases at J, leaving 15 bases unmatched. The CDR3 covers 16 residues. Germline loops: CDR1 SGHTS, CDR2 YDEGEE. CDR3 in amino acids: CASTLGSAGVGYEQYF. In nucleotides, the CDR3 is TGTGCCAGCACCCTTGGGTCGGCGGGAGTGGGCTACGAGCAGTACTTC.

V is TRBV6-5 and J is TRBJ1-2, with TRBD1 matching 7 bases. Germline CDR1 reads MNHEY; CDR2 reads SVGAGI. This CDR3 has 16 residues. V lost 2 bases and J lost 3; bases outside the gene matches: 9. CDR3 residues: CASSYRGGTEDYGYTF. Written as DNA, the CDR3 is TGTGCCAGCAGTTACCGGGGAGGGACAGAGGACTATGGCTACACCTTC.

This clonotype appeared a few times. In DNA form, the CDR3 reads TGTGCCATCAGTGAGCCTCGGACAGGACCGAACACCGGGGAGCTGTTTTTT. It translates to CAISEPRTGPNTGELFF. The rearrangement joins TRBV10-3 to TRBJ2-2, with 7 bases matching TRBD1. The CDR3 contains 17 residues. Germline trimming cut 2 bases from V and 0 bases from J; bases unmatched to any gene: 6. Germline values: CDR1 ENHRY, CDR2 SYGVKD.

This clonotype was detected only a few times. This rearrangement joins TRBV29-1 to TRBJ2-5; 14 bases match TRBD2. V lost 1 base and J lost 2; bases outside the gene matches: 3. This CDR3 spans 16 amino acids. Germline CDR1 reads SQVTM; CDR2 reads ANQGSEA. The CDR3 DNA is TGCAGCGTTGAAGGACTAGCGGGAGGGGGACAAGAGACCCAGTACTTC. Protein product: CSVEGLAGGGQETQYF.

In this sample, this clonotype turned up a few times. V gene TRBV6-1 combines with J gene TRBJ1-2; possible D gene TRBD1, 5 bases. The CDR3 spans 14 residues. Trimming stripped 5 bases from V and 2 bases from J, with 12 bases between. The germline gives CDR1 MNHNS, CDR2 SASEGT. CDR3 in DNA: TGTGCCAGCAGTAGAGGACGGGACAACTATGGCTACACCTTC. It is translated as CASSRGRDNYGYTF.

This clonotype was detected only once. The chain recombines TRBV20-1 with TRBJ2-7; a weak D match, TRBD1 (6 bases). Germline V gene lookup returns CDR1 DFQATT and CDR2 SNEGSKA (reference sequence). V was trimmed by 3 bases and J by 0 bases, leaving 12 bases between them. The length of the CDR3 is 14 residues. CDR3 loop: CSASRTVFSYEQYF. In DNA, the CDR3 is TGCAGTGCTAGCCGGACAGTTTTCTCCTACGAGCAGTACTTC.

This clonotype was found a few times. This sequence joins TRBV12-3 or TRBV12-4 and TRBJ2-1; 9 bases agree with TRBD1. The J segment lost 7 bases and the V segment lost 2 bases, leaving 6 bases of the junction unmatched. The CDR3 consists of 15 residues. In nucleotides, the CDR3 is TGTGCCAGCAGTTTATCGGGACAGGGAAGAAATGAGCAGTTCTTC. Translation: CASSLSGQGRNEQFF.

This clonotype was counted only a few times. The CDR3 region has the DNA TGTGCCACCAGTGGGGCAGGCTACAATGAGCAGTTCTTC. It is translated as CATSGAGYNEQFF. The chain links TRBV24-1 to TRBJ2-1, with D uncertain. V lost 5 bases, J lost 3 bases, and 7 bases lay in between. Germline values: CDR1 KGHDR, CDR2 SFDVKD. The CDR3 is 13 residues long.

The chain carries TRBV5-1 and TRBJ2-2, with 12 bases fitting TRBD2. Trimming removed 3 bases from V and 7 bases from J; junction bases left unmatched: 4. Germline values: CDR1 SGHRS, CDR2 YFSETQ. The CDR3 runs to 15 residues. CDR3 residues: CASSSTSGRIGELFF. The CDR3 DNA is TGCGCCAGCAGCTCGACTAGCGGGAGAATCGGGGAGCTGTTTTTT.

The rearrangement joins TRBV5-1 to TRBJ1-1; no reliable D call. The CDR3 runs to 15 residues. Germline-derived CDR1 and CDR2 are SGHRS and YFSETQ. The ends were cut back, 1 base at V and 4 bases at J, with 14 bases in the middle. CDR3 amino acids: CASSLSERAGTEAFF. CDR3 bases: TGCGCCAGCAGCTTGAGTGAGAGGGCTGGCACTGAAGCTTTCTTT.

This clonotype was picked up a small number of times. This chain links TRBV4-1 with TRBJ1-6; weak D call: TRBD1 (6 bases). The CDR3 is 17 residues long. Trimming took off 0 bases at V and 7 bases at J, with 16 bases between the two ends. CDR1 MGHRA and CDR2 YSYEKL come from the germline V gene. The CDR3: CASSQDIGGQINSPLHF. CDR3 in DNA: TGCGCCAGCAGCCAAGATATAGGAGGACAGATAAATTCACCCCTCCACTTT.

This clonotype was observed a handful of times. The CDR3 loop reads CASSSGGELAKNIQYF. Here the CDR3 DNA reads TGTGCCAGTAGCTCCGGGGGGGAACTAGCCAAAAACATTCAGTACTTC. This sequence joins TRBV19 and TRBJ2-4, with 8 bases fitting TRBD2. The germline V gene has CDR1 LNHDA and CDR2 SQIVND (reference sequence). The CDR3 runs to 16 residues. The V segment lost 6 bases and the J segment 0 bases; nucleotides outside the gene matches: 7.